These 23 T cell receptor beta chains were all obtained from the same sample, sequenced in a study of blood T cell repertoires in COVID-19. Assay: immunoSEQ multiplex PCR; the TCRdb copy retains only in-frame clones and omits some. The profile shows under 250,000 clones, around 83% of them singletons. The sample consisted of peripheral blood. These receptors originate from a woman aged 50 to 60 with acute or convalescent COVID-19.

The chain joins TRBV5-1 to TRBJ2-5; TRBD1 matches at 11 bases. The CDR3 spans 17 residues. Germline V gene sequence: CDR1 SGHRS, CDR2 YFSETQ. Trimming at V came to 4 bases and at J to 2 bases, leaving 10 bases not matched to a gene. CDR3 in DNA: TGCGCCAGCAGCATACAAACCGGGACAGGGGGACAAGAGACCCAGTACTTC. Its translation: CASSIQTGTGGQETQYF.

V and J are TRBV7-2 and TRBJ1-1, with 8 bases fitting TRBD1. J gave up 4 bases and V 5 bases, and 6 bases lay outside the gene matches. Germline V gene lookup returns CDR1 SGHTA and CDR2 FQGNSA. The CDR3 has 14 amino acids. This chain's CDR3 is CASSPGGVITEAFF. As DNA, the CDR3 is TGTGCCAGCAGCCCAGGGGGCGTCATCACTGAAGCTTTCTTT.

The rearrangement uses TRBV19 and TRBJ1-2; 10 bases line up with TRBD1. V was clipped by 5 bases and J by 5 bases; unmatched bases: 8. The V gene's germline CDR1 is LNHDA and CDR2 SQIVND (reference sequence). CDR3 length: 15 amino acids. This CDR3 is CASSPLTGGEYGYTF. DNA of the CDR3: TGTGCCAGTAGTCCCTTGACAGGGGGCGAGTATGGCTACACCTTC.

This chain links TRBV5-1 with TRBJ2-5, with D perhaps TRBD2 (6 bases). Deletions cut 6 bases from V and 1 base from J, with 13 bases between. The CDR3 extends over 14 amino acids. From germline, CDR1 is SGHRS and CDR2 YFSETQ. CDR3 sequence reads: CASTPGTAQETQYF. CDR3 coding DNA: TGCGCCAGCACCCCCGGGACTGCCCAAGAGACCCAGTACTTC.

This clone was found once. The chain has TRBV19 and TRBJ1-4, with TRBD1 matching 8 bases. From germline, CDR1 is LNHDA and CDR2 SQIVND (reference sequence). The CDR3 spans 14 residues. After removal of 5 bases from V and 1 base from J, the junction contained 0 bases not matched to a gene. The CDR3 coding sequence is TGTGCCAGTAGTGACAGGGGAACTAATGAAAAACTGTTTTTT. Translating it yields CASSDRGTNEKLFF.

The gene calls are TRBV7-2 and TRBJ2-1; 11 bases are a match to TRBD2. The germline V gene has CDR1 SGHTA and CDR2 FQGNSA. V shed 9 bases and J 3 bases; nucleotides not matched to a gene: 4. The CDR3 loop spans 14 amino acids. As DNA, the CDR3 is TGTGCCAGTCACGGGACTAGCGGCTACAATGAGCAGTTCTTC. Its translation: CASHGTSGYNEQFF. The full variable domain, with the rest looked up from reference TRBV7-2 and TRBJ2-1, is GAGVSQSPSNKVTEKGKDVELRCDPISGHTALYWYRQSLGQGLEFLIYFQGNSAPDKSGLPSDRFSAERTGGSVSTLTIQRTQQEDSAVYLCASHGTSGYNEQFFGPGTRLTVL.

CDR3 amino acids: CASSVERSTEAFF. Here the CDR3 DNA reads TGTGCCAGCAGCGTAGAACGGAGCACTGAAGCTTTCTTT. The chain employs TRBV9 and TRBJ1-1; D uncertain. CDR3 length: 13 amino acids. Trimming stripped 0 bases from V and 4 bases from J, with 7 bases between. Germline V gene sequence: CDR1 SGDLS, CDR2 YYNGEE.

CDR3 DNA: TGCGCCAGCAGCTTGGCAAAGGTGGGAGGCTCCTACAATGAGCAGTTCTTC. Its translation: CASSLAKVGGSYNEQFF. The chain combines TRBV5-1 with TRBJ2-1; the D gene is possibly TRBD2 (6 bases). Germline V gene lookup returns CDR1 SGHRS and CDR2 YFSETQ. V was clipped by 0 bases and J by 0 bases, with 13 bases between them. The CDR3 runs to 17 residues.

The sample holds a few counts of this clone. As DNA, the CDR3 is TGTGCCAGTAGTATAGTGAGTCCGGCGGGAGGGCCGTACGAGCAGTACTTC. Protein sequence: CASSIVSPAGGPYEQYF. The gene calls are TRBV19 and TRBJ2-7, with TRBD2 identical over 9 bases. CDR1 is LNHDA and CDR2 is SQIVND in the germline V gene (reference sequence). The length of the CDR3 is 17 residues. The V segment lost 1 base and the J segment 4 bases; nucleotides outside the gene matches: 11.

The CDR3 DNA reads as TGCAGCGTTGTAGGCGTGCAGGGGGCGTCTGAGGCCGGGGAGCTGTTTTTT. Translating gives CSVVGVQGASEAGELFF. This chain links TRBV29-1 with TRBJ2-2; TRBD1 agrees at 8 bases. There are 17 residues in the CDR3. Looked up from germline, CDR1 is SQVTM and CDR2 is ANQGSEA. Germline trimming cut 4 bases from V and 6 bases from J; bases unmatched to any gene: 16.

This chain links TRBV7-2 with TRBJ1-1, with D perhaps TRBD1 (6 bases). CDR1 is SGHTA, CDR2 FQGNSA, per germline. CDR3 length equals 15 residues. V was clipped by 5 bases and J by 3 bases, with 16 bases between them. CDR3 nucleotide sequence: TGTGCCAGCAGCGAGAGACAGGTCGGTTACACTGAAGCTTTCTTT. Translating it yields CASSERQVGYTEAFF.

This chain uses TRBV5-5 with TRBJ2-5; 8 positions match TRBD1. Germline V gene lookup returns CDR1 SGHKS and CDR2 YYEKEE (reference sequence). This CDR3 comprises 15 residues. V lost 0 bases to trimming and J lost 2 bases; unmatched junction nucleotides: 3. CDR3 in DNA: TGTGCCAGCAGCTTGGGACAGGGGCGACAAGAGACCCAGTACTTC. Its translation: CASSLGQGRQETQYF.

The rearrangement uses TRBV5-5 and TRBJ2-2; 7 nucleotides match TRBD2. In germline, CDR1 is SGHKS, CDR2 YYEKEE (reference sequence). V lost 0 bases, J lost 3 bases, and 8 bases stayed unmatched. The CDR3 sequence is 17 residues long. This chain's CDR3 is CASSLEQRGGDTGELFF. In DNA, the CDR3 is TGTGCCAGCAGCTTGGAACAGCGGGGTGGTGACACCGGGGAGCTGTTTTTT.

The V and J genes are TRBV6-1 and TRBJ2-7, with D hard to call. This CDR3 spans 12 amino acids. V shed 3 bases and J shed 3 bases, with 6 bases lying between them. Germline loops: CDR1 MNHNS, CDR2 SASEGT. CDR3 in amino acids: CASSEAGYEQYF. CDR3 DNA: TGTGCCAGCAGTGAGGCAGGCTACGAGCAGTACTTC.

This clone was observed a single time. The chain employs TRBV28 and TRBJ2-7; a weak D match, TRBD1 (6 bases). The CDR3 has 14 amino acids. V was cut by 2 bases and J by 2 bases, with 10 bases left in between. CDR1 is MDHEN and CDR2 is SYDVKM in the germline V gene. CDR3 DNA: TGTGCCAGCAGTTTAAACAGGGCTACCTACGAGCAGTACTTC. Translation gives CASSLNRATYEQYF.

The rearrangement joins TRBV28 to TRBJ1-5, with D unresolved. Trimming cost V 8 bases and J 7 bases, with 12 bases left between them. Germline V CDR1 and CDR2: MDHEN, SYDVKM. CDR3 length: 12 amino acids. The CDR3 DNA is TGTGCCAGCGGAGTTCTAAGGCAGCCCCAGCATTTT. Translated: CASGVLRQPQHF.

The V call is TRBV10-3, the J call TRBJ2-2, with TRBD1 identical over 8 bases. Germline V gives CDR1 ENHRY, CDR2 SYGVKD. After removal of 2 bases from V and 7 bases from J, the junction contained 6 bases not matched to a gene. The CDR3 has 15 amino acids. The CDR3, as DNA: TGTGCCATCAGTGAGGGACAGGGAGGTGGCGGGGAGCTGTTTTTT. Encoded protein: CAISEGQGGGGELFF.

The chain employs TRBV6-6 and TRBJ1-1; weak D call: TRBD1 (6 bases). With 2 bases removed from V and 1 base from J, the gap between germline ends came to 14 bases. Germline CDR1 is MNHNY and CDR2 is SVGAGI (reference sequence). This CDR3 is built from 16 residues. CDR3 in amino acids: CASSYPGGRGNTEAFF. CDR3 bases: TGTGCCAGCAGTTACCCGGGGGGCCGAGGGAACACTGAAGCTTTCTTT.

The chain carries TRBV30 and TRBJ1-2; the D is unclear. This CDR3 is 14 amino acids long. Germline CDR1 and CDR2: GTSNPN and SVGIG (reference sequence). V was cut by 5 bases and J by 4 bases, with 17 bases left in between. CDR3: CAWVRGPLSYGYTF. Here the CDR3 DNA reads TGTGCCTGGGTTCGGGGTCCGTTATCCTATGGCTACACCTTC.

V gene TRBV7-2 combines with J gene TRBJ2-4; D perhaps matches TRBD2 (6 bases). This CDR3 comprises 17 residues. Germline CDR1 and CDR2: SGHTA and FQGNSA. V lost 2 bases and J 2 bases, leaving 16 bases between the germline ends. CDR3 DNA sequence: TGTGCCAGCAGCTTAAGTCGGTTCGGGAGATCCAAAAACATTCAGTACTTC. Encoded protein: CASSLSRFGRSKNIQYF.

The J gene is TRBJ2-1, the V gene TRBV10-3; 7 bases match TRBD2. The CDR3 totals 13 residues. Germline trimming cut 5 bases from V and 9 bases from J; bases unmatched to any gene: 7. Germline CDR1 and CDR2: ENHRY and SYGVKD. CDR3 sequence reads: CAISIEGGLEQFF. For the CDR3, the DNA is TGTGCCATCAGTATTGAGGGAGGGCTTGAGCAGTTCTTC.

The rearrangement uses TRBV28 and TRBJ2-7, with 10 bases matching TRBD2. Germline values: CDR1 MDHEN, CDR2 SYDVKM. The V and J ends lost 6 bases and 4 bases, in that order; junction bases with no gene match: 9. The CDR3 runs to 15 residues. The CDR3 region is CASSPRTSGPYEQYF. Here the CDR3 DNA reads TGTGCCAGCAGCCCCCGGACTAGCGGACCTTACGAGCAGTACTTC.

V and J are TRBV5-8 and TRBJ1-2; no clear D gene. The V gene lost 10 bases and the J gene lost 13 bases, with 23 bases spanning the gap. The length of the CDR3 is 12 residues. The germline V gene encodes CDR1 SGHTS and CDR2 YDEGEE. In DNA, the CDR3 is TGTGCCGACACTACGGGAGCAGTTCGTCTCACCTTC. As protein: CADTTGAVRLTF. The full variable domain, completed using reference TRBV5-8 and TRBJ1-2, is EAGVTQSPTHLIKTRGQQATLRCSPISGHTSVYWYQQALGLGLQFLLWYDEGEERNRGNFPPRFSGRQFPNYSSELNVNALELEDSALYLCADTTGAVRLTFGSGTRLTVV.